This record concerns one T cell receptor (beta chain) sequence. Its antigen is unknown. The entry originates in a study of CD8 T cells in ankylosing spondylitis. In germline, CDR1 is SGHVS, CDR2 FNYEAQ. The CDR3 spans 17 residues. The germline V and J ends were trimmed by 5 bases and 6 bases, with 24 bases remaining between them. 5'-RACE, quantitative and with molecular barcodes, yielded the TCR beta libraries. One entry per CDR3 protein results from TCRdb running MiXCR on the 5' RACE reads. The sample lists some 130,000 distinct CDR3 sequences, approximately 17% occurring once. Findings and limits, study-wide: A TCR beta motif of about eight highly homologous variants appeared characteristic of ankylosing spondylitis blood. Certain motif variants had earlier been reported in reactive arthritis synovial fluid and blood. The authors reported significant enrichment of disease-linked clones in matched ankylosing spondylitis synovial fluid. Researchers report that disease-linked clones proved CD8+ and relatively rare in peripheral blood.

Sequencing was performed on blood, either unsorted or a sorted T cell fraction (not recorded which). This chain joins TRBV7-6 and TRBJ2-3, with D perhaps being TRBD1 or TRBD2 (5 bases each). This clonotype was sampled from a male donor with ankylosing spondylitis. CDR3 in DNA: TGTGCCAGCAGCCGCCGAGTGGGGGTTTATGGGGTTGATACGCAGTATTTT. It encodes CASSRRVGVYGVDTQYF.